A single sample is the source of the 8 T cell receptor beta chains below, sequenced in a study of blood T cell repertoires in COVID-19. Sequencing used immunoSEQ multiplex PCR; TCRdb keeps in-frame clones, though not all of them. The table includes some 100,000 clones, around four fifths detected once. The sequenced material came from peripheral blood. These receptor sequences come from a woman between 55 and 75 years old with acute or convalescent COVID-19.

This clone has just a few counts. The rearrangement uses TRBV6-6 and TRBJ1-5, with D tentatively TRBD1 (6 bases). Germline V gene data show CDR1 as MNHNY and CDR2 as SVGAGI (reference sequence). There are 15 residues in the CDR3. V lost 6 bases and J lost 0, with 12 bases in between. CDR3 sequence (DNA): TGTGCCAGCAGCGCCGGACAGACTAGCAATCAGCCCCAGCATTTT. The encoded protein is CASSAGQTSNQPQHF.

This clone was picked up one time. J is TRBJ1-1 and V is TRBV20-1, with D unresolved. The CDR3 is 10 residues long. CDR1 DFQATT and CDR2 SNEGSKA come from the germline V gene (reference sequence). Trimming took 6 bases from V and 6 from J, leaving 8 bases between them. The CDR3: CSANIPEAFF. In DNA, the CDR3 is TGCAGTGCGAACATCCCTGAAGCTTTCTTT.

The chain couples TRBV9 to TRBJ2-3; 7 bases align to TRBD2. V was pared by 3 bases and J by 1 base, with 5 bases of the junction left unmatched. The CDR3 covers 15 residues. Germline CDR1 SGDLS, CDR2 YYNGEE. As DNA, the CDR3 is TGTGCCAGCAGCGAGGGAGGGGCGGGCACAGATACGCAGTATTTT. Translation gives CASSEGGAGTDTQYF.

The CDR3 is CASSSRANQPQHF. The CDR3 DNA is TGTGCCAGCAGCTCTCGAGCAAATCAGCCCCAGCATTTT. The V call is TRBV5-6, the J call TRBJ1-5, with D unclear. The length of the CDR3 is 13 residues. Trimming removed 3 bases from V and 4 bases from J, with 8 bases in between. The V gene's germline CDR1 is SGHDT and CDR2 YYEEEE.

V usage is TRBV5-1 and J usage is TRBJ2-2; D gene unclear. V was trimmed by 0 bases and J by 5 bases, leaving 14 bases between them. CDR3 length: 16 amino acids. Per germline, CDR1 SGHRS and CDR2 YFSETQ. CDR3 amino acids: CASSLAATRTTGELFF. The CDR3 DNA sequence: TGCGCCAGCAGCTTGGCTGCCACCCGTACTACCGGGGAGCTGTTTTTT. The variable domain in full, completed from reference TRBV5-1 and TRBJ2-2, reads KAGVTQTPRYLIKTRGQQVTLSCSPISGHRSVSWYQQTPGQGLQFLFEYFSETQRNKGNFPGRFSGRQFSNSRSEMNVSTLELGDSALYLCASSLAATRTTGELFFGEGSRLTVL.

The chain links TRBV7-2 to TRBJ1-2; tentative D call: TRBD1 (5 bases). V was trimmed by 4 bases and J by 8 bases, leaving 17 bases between them. The CDR3 length is 14 residues. Germline values: CDR1 SGHTA, CDR2 FQGNSA. DNA for the CDR3: TGTGCCAGCAGCTCAGCCCCGGGGGATCGGGGCTACACCTTC. Residues: CASSSAPGDRGYTF.

This chain links TRBV3-1 (or the pseudogene TRBV3-2) with TRBJ1-2; maybe TRBD1 (5 bases). This CDR3 has 15 residues. V shed 1 base and J shed 0 bases, with 9 bases lying between them. CDR1 and CDR2 from the germline V gene are LGHDT and YNNKEL (reference sequence). The CDR3 region has the DNA TGTGCCAGCAGCCAAGGGAGGGGAGCTAACTATGGCTACACCTTC. The encoded protein is CASSQGRGANYGYTF.

This clone has a single count. J is TRBJ1-4 and V is TRBV6-5; TRBD1 is a possible D gene (6 bases). V shed 8 bases and J shed 7 bases, with 17 bases lying between them. This CDR3 region has 14 residues. Per germline, CDR1 MNHEY and CDR2 SVGAGI. This chain's CDR3 is CASGGDRRSEKLFF. The CDR3 DNA sequence: TGTGCCAGCGGGGGTGACAGGCGAAGTGAAAAACTGTTTTTT.